The entry below describes one TCR beta chain. Its antigen is unknown. These data originate in a study of shared clonotypes between healthy human individuals. Broader study findings: Non-shared clonotypes showed lower generation probabilities than clonotypes common to all four donors. Sequencing depth was expected to affect clonotype sharing among donors.

Sequencing was at deep level. Sequencing used immunoSEQ multiplex PCR; TCRdb keeps in-frame clones, though not all of them. The data contain roughly 1,000,000 clones, about 84% of them singletons. The authors divided CD4+ cells into CD45RA+ naive and CD45RA-negative memory subsets. The sequencing input was memory CD4+ T cells from PBMCs. Subset reported: CD45RA-negative fraction. The sequence came from a man younger than 35 in good health. Some clones in this sample may be carry-over from other donors' samples.

The CDR3 sequence is CASSVQVYNEQFF. The CDR3 region has the DNA TGTGCCAGCAGCGTCCAGGTATACAATGAGCAGTTCTTC. The chain recombines TRBV7-2 with TRBJ2-1; D remains ambiguous. Germline V gene lookup returns CDR1 SGHTA and CDR2 FQGNSA. The CDR3 contains 13 residues. With 5 bases removed from V and 4 bases from J, the gap between germline ends came to 9 bases.